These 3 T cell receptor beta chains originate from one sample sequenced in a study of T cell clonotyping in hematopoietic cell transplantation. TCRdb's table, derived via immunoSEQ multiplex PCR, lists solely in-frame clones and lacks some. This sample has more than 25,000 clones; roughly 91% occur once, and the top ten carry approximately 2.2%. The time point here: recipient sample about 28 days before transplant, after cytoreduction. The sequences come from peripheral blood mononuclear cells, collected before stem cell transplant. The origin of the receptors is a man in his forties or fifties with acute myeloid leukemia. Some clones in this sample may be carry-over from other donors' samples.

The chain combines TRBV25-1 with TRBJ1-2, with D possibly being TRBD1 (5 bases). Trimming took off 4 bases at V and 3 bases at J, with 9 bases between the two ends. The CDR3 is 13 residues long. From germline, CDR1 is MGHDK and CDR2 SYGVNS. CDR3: CASSVGHYYGYTF. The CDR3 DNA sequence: TGTGCCAGCAGTGTCGGACATTACTATGGCTACACCTTC.

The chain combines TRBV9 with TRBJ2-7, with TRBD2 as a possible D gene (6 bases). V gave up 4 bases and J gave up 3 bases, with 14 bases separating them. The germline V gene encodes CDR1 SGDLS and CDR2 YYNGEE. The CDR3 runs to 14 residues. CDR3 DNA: TGTGCCAGCAGCCCCCTTGGGGGAGGCTACGAGCAGTACTTC. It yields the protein CASSPLGGGYEQYF.

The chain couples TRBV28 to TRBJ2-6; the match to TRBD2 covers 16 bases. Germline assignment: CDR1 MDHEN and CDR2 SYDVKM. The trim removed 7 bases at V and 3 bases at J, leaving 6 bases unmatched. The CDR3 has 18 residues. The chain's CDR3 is CASTGTSGGARGANVLTF. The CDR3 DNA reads TGTGCCAGCACCGGGACTAGCGGGGGGGCCCGTGGGGCCAACGTCCTGACTTTC.